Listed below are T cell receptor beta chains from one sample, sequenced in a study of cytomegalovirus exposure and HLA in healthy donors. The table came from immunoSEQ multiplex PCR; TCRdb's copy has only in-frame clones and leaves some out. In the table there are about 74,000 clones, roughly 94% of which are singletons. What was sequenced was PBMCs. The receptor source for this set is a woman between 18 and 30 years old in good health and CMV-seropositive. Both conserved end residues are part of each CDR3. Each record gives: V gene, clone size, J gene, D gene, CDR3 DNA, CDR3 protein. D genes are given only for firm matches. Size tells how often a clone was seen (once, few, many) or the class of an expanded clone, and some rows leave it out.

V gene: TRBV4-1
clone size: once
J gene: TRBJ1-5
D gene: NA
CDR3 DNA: TGCGCCAGCAGCCAGGAAGGATCCGGCAGGGTCAATCAGCCCCAGCATTTT
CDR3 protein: CASSQEGSGRVNQPQHF

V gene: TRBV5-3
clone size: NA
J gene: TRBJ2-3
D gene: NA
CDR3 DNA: TGTGCCAGAACGGGGGGCTACGCAGATACGCAGTATTTT
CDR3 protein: CARTGGYADTQYF

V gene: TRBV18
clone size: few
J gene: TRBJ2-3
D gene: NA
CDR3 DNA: TGTGCCAGCTCACCTGGGGGCACCGATACGCAGTATTTT
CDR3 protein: CASSPGGTDTQYF

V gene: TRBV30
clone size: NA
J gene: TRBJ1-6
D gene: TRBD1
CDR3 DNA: TGTGCCTGGAGTAGCGACAGGGATGATTCACCCCTCCACTTT
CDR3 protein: CAWSSDRDDSPLHF

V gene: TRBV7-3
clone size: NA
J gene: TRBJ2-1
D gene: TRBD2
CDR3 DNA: TGTGCCAGCAGCCCTTCACTAGCGGCTCAGGGTGAGCAGTTCTTC
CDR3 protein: CASSPSLAAQGEQFF

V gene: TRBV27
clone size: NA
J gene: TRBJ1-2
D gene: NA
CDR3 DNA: TGTGCCACCCTACGCCCCAGGGGACCCCACTATGGCTACACCTTC
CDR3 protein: CATLRPRGPHYGYTF

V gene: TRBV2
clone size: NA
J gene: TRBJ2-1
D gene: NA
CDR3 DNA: TGTGCCAGCACTGGGGGGTCGGGCAATGAGCAGTTCTTC
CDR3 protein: CASTGGSGNEQFF

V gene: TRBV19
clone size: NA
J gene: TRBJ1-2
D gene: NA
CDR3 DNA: TGTGCCAGTAGTCTCCCGGGTCAAAGGATGGGCTATGGCTACACCTTC
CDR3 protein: CASSLPGQRMGYGYTF

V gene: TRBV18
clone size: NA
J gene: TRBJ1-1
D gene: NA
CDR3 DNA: TGTGCCAGCTCGCCAAAAGCGGGGCAGGACACTGAAGCTTTCTTT
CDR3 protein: CASSPKAGQDTEAFF

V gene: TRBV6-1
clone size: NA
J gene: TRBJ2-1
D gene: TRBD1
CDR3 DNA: TGTGCCAGCAGTTCCGGACAGGATTCGTACAATGAGCAGTTCTTC
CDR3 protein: CASSSGQDSYNEQFF

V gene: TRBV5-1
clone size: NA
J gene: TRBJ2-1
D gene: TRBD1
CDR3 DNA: TGCGCCAGCGGGAAATCCACCGAAGACAGGGGAAGATACAATGAGCAGTTCTTC
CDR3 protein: CASGKSTEDRGRYNEQFF

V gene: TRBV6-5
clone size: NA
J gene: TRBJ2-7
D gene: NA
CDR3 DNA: TGTGCCAGCAGTTTCAACAGGCGATCCTACGAGCAGTACTTC
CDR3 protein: CASSFNRRSYEQYF

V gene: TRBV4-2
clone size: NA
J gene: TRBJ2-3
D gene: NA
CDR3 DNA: TGTGCCAGCAGCCAAGGGGGGGGCACAGATACGCAGTATTTT
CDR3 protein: CASSQGGGTDTQYF

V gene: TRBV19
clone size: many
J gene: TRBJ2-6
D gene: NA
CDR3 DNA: TGTGCCAGTGACAGGAGTCAGACGACTGGGGCCAACGTCCTGACTTTC
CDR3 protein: CASDRSQTTGANVLTF

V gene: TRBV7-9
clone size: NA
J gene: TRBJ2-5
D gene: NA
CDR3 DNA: TGTGCCAGCCAGCGGGCCCTGGGGGAGACCCAGTACTTC
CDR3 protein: CASQRALGETQYF

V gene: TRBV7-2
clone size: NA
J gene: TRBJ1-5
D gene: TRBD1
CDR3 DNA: TGTGCCAGCAGCCTGGACAGGCCAGGGCAGCCCCAGCATTTT
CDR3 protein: CASSLDRPGQPQHF

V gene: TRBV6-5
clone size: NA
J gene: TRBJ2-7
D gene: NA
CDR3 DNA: TGTGCCAGCAGAGGGACATCGGTCCCCTACGAGCAGTACTTC
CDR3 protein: CASRGTSVPYEQYF

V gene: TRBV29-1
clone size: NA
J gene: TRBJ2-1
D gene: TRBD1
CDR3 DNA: TGCAGCGTCGATGGGGCGATTACAGGGGGAGAGGTCTATAGGAATGAGCAGTTCTTC
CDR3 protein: CSVDGAITGGEVYRNEQFF